The present T cell receptor (beta chain) was sequenced within a study of T cell responses to AZD1222 COVID-19 vaccine. Study-wide points: Once two AZD1222 doses were given, Spike-specific TCR breadth and depth went up.

Assay used: immunoSEQ multiplex PCR; TCRdb lists only in-frame clones, some missing. The repertoire holds approximately 97,000 clones, with 84% as singletons. A note on this clone: The antigen is not known.

Trimming cost V 2 bases and J 7 bases, with 6 bases left between them. The CDR3 loop spans 12 amino acids. Per the germline V gene, CDR1 is MNHEY and CDR2 is SVGEGT. Sequenced here: peripheral blood, sampled on day 0 of AZD1222 vaccination. The origin of this receptor is an adult in good health. V gene TRBV6-2 or TRBV6-3 combines with J gene TRBJ1-5; D call uncertain. Written as DNA, the CDR3 is TGTGCCAGCAGTTACCCCTGGCAGCCCCAGCATTTT. It is translated as CASSYPWQPQHF.